The entry below gives a single TCR beta chain sequence along with its context. Antigen: not known. Germline lookup yields CDR1 SGHAT and CDR2 FQNNGV. Trimming removed 4 bases from V and 3 bases from J, with 13 bases in between. This CDR3 spans 14 amino acids. This entry comes from a study of STAT5B mutations in CD4+ large granular lymphocyte leukemia. Sequenced by immunoSEQ multiplex PCR; TCRdb stores in-frame clones only, minus some. Among some 33,000 clones listed, approximately 74% were seen once. Broader study findings: No patients shared main leukemic clonotypes, though around 25% appeared at low frequency elsewhere. Compared with healthy controls (2/35), patient top clones favored TRBV06 (8/27).

Sequencing was carried out using CD4+ T cells from blood buffy coats. The gene calls are TRBV11-2 and TRBJ2-7; no definite D call. The receptor was isolated from a human donor in good health. DNA of the CDR3: TGTGCCAGCAGCTCCCTAGAGAATCACTACGAGCAGTACTTC. It yields the protein CASSSLENHYEQYF.